The present T cell receptor (beta chain) was sequenced within a study of cytomegalovirus exposure and HLA in healthy donors. Study-level background: The platform used for the approximately 120 validation repertoires matched that of the approximately 620 first-cohort repertoires, a later analysis reported. Points from the study as a whole: Cytomegalovirus association was listed for under 200 TCR beta chains. The classifier, whose performance was assessed in both the original and validation cohorts, reportedly diagnosed cytomegalovirus status with high specificity and sensitivity.

A remark on this clone: Its antigen is not identified.

Germline V gives CDR1 MDHEN, CDR2 SYDVKM. V was shortened by 3 bases and J by 4 bases, with 10 bases between the two germline ends. The CDR3 is 14 residues long. Data came from immunoSEQ multiplex PCR; TCRdb stores just in-frame clones and leaves some out. The repertoire holds under 300,000 clones, with 86% as singletons. The chain employs TRBV28 and TRBJ1-5, with D perhaps TRBD1 (5 bases). This TCR was sampled from a woman aged 25 to 39 in good health and CMV-seropositive. The specimen was PBMCs. CDR3 region: CASSFVDKNQPQHF. CDR3 sequence (DNA): TGTGCCAGCAGTTTCGTGGACAAAAATCAGCCCCAGCATTTT.